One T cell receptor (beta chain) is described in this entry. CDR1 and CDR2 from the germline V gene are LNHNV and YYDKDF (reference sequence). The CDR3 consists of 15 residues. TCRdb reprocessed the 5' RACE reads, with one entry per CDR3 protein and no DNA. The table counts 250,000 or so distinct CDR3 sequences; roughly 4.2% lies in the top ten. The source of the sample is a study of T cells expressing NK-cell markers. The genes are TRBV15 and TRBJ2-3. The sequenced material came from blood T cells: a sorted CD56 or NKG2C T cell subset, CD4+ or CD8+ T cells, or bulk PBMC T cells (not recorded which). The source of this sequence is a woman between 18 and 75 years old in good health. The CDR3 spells CATSRDGIGPDTQYF.